This passage covers 27 T cell receptor beta chains from one sample sequenced in a study of monozygotic twins with inflammatory bowel disease. TCRdb re-called the 5' RACE reads; one entry per CDR3 protein, DNA not given. The sample data list some 200,000 distinct CDR3 sequences. Specimen: blood. The receptors stem from a human donor with ulcerative colitis or Crohn's disease, or a healthy co-twin of an affected twin (not recorded which).

This chain uses TRBV12-3 or TRBV12-4 with TRBJ1-2; TCRdb outputs TRBD1, but without DNA this stays unchecked. The CDR3 length is 16 residues. The CDR3 sequence: CASSFGAGSGDYGYTF.

The chain uses TRBV6-9 and TRBJ1-1; TCRdb designates TRBD1, a call that cannot be tested without DNA. In germline, CDR1 is MNHGY, CDR2 SVAAGI. The CDR3 extends over 15 amino acids. CDR3 region: CASSPTGAGDTEAFF.

CDR3 protein: CASRTSRWGGRTGELFF. The V gene is TRBV27, the J gene TRBJ2-2; TCRdb lists TRBD2, though no DNA is available to test this call. This CDR3 contains 17 residues. Germline V gene data show CDR1 as MNHEY and CDR2 as SMNVEV (reference sequence).

The V gene is TRBV7-6, the J gene TRBJ2-1; lacking DNA, the TRBD1 call made by TCRdb goes unchecked. Germline V gene data show CDR1 as SGHVS and CDR2 as FNYEAQ. The CDR3 contains 15 residues. This CDR3 reads CASSRDPSSYNEQFF.

Here the CDR3 reads CATSQGALSEAFF. The chain combines TRBV24-1 with TRBJ1-1; with no DNA, the TCRdb D assignment of TRBD1 cannot be verified. Germline V gene sequence: CDR1 KGHDR, CDR2 SFDVKD. The CDR3 covers 13 residues.

The chain joins TRBV2 to TRBJ1-1; lacking DNA, the TRBD1 call made by TCRdb goes unchecked. CDR1 is SNHLY and CDR2 is FYNNEI in the germline V gene. The CDR3 length is 14 residues. CDR3 residues: CASSGRGMNTEAFF.

The CDR3 here is CASSPAGSTNEKLFF. The chain employs TRBV28 and TRBJ1-4; TCRdb's assignment of TRBD1 cannot be checked, as there is no DNA. This CDR3 contains 15 residues. CDR1 MDHEN and CDR2 SYDVKM come from the germline V gene.

The rearrangement joins TRBV20-1 to TRBJ2-7. This CDR3 spans 14 amino acids. In germline, CDR1 is DFQATT, CDR2 SNEGSKA (reference sequence). CDR3 protein: CSARPTGNSYEQYF.

This rearrangement joins TRBV7-3 to TRBJ2-7; TCRdb's assignment of TRBD1 cannot be checked, as there is no DNA. CDR3 length: 13 residues. CDR1 and CDR2 (germline): SGHTA, FQGTGA. This CDR3 reads CASSLQGTSEQYF.

The V gene is TRBV6-1, the J gene TRBJ1-2; TCRdb gives TRBD1 as the D gene, but with no DNA this cannot be confirmed. Germline V gene data show CDR1 as MNHNS and CDR2 as SASEGT. The CDR3 extends over 14 amino acids. The CDR3 here is CASSEGAANYGYTF.

The V gene is TRBV4-2, the J gene TRBJ2-6; TCRdb proposes TRBD1, but this gene call is untestable without DNA. The CDR3 contains 20 residues. CDR1 and CDR2 from the germline V gene are LGHNA and YNFKEQ. The chain's CDR3 is CASSHGGAGGLSSGANVLTF.

This rearrangement joins TRBV7-2 to TRBJ2-5; TCRdb picks TRBD1, but there is no DNA to check that call. Germline CDR1 reads SGHTA; CDR2 reads FQGNSA. The CDR3 runs to 15 residues. CDR3 in amino acids: CASSLPMGGVETQYF.

The CDR3 here is CASRGGGSDNSPLHF. The rearrangement joins TRBV28 to TRBJ1-6. Per germline, CDR1 MDHEN and CDR2 SYDVKM. CDR3 size: 15 residues.

The chain links TRBV29-1 to TRBJ2-5; there is no DNA to check the TCRdb D call of TRBD1. This CDR3 has 12 amino acids. Germline V CDR1 and CDR2: SQVTM, ANQGSEA. Here the CDR3 reads CSVREGGETQYF. Drawing the rest from reference TRBV29-1 and TRBJ2-5, the complete variable domain is SAVISQKPSRDICQRGTSLTIQCQVDSQVTMMFWYRQQPGQSLTLIATANQGSEATYESGFVIDKFPISRPNLTFSTLTVSNMSPEDSSIYLCSVREGGETQYFGPGTRLLVL.

This chain joins TRBV2 and TRBJ2-2; the D gene TCRdb calls, TRBD2, cannot be checked with no DNA. The germline CDR1 and CDR2 sequences are SNHLY and FYNNEI. The CDR3 extends over 13 amino acids. The CDR3 region is CATRWGNTGELFF.

The gene calls are TRBV12-3 or TRBV12-4 and TRBJ1-3; lacking DNA, the TRBD1 call made by TCRdb goes unchecked. This CDR3 is 13 amino acids long. CDR3 in amino acids: CASSIALGNTIYF.

The rearrangement uses TRBV19 and TRBJ2-2; TCRdb names TRBD2, which stays unverified in the absence of DNA. This CDR3 is 15 amino acids long. Germline-derived CDR1 and CDR2 are LNHDA and SQIVND (reference sequence). CDR3 region: CASAGLSLGAGELFF.

This sequence joins TRBV9 and TRBJ1-1. The CDR3 has 12 residues. Germline CDR1 and CDR2: SGDLS and YYNGEE. The CDR3 loop reads CASSRQNTEAFF. The whole variable domain, remainder taken from reference TRBV9 and TRBJ1-1, is DSGVTQTPKHLITATGQRVTLRCSPRSGDLSVYWYQQSLDQGLQFLIQYYNGEERAKGNILERFSAQQFPDLHSELNLSSLELGDSALYFCASSRQNTEAFFGQGTRLTVV.

This chain joins TRBV5-1 and TRBJ2-1; the TRBD1 assignment by TCRdb is unverifiable without DNA. This CDR3 is 15 amino acids long. Looked up from germline, CDR1 is SGHRS and CDR2 is YFSETQ. The CDR3 sequence is CASSLEGNRVIRGFF.

This rearrangement joins TRBV12-3 or TRBV12-4 to TRBJ2-4; the TRBD2 assignment by TCRdb is unverifiable without DNA. This CDR3 is built from 13 residues. This chain's CDR3 is CASSPLARGIQYF.

The chain combines TRBV4-2 with TRBJ1-2. CDR1 is LGHNA and CDR2 is YNFKEQ in the germline V gene. The CDR3 consists of 12 residues. CDR3 amino acids: CASSQQNYGYTF.

The chain combines TRBV28 with TRBJ2-3; checking the TCRdb D call of TRBD2 is not possible without DNA. This CDR3 region has 15 residues. Germline CDR1 is MDHEN and CDR2 is SYDVKM. The CDR3 sequence: CASSFAGRGDDTQYF.

The chain recombines TRBV27 with TRBJ2-2; TCRdb returns TRBD1, unconfirmable since there is no DNA. From germline, CDR1 is MNHEY and CDR2 SMNVEV (reference sequence). This CDR3 is built from 15 residues. This CDR3 is CASGTPEAYTGELFF.

The CDR3: CASSLRTSGRVTDTQYF. V gene TRBV27 combines with J gene TRBJ2-3; the TCRdb call, TRBD2, lacks DNA for checking. CDR1 MNHEY and CDR2 SMNVEV come from the germline V gene (reference sequence). The CDR3 contains 17 residues.

Its frequency marks this clonotype as medium-sized (0.01 to 0.1%). This CDR3 reads CASSPGLADTYEQYF. The genes are TRBV11-2 and TRBJ2-7; without DNA, the TCRdb call of TRBD2 cannot be checked. The CDR3 is made up of 15 amino acids. The germline V gene has CDR1 SGHAT and CDR2 FQNNGV.

The chain employs TRBV27 and TRBJ1-2; with no DNA, the TCRdb D assignment of TRBD1 cannot be verified. CDR1 MNHEY and CDR2 SMNVEV come from the germline V gene (reference sequence). This CDR3 is built from 14 residues. This CDR3 reads CASKGQGWYYGYTF.

The V and J genes are TRBV11-2 and TRBJ1-1. The CDR3 is 15 amino acids. The germline V gene encodes CDR1 SGHAT and CDR2 FQNNGV. CDR3 protein: CASSFLRGSNTEAFF.